This TCR beta chain was profiled in a study of blood T cell repertoires in COVID-19. As for the study in general: Material from acute and convalescent COVID-19 was sourced from the United States, Italy and Spain.

Trimming took 4 bases from V and 2 from J; bases not matched to a gene: 9. Germline CDR1 reads SGDLS; CDR2 reads YYNGEE. The CDR3 length is 15 residues. Assay: immunoSEQ multiplex PCR; the TCRdb copy retains only in-frame clones and omits some. The sample records some 260,000 clones, 85% to 90% being singletons. The source is a man aged 40-50 years who had recovered from COVID-19. Source material: PBMCs or T cells enriched from blood (not recorded which). The rearrangement links TRBV9 to TRBJ2-7; TRBD2 matches at 7 bases. The CDR3 is CASSFQAGPPYEQYF. CDR3 coding DNA: TGTGCCAGCAGCTTTCAAGCGGGGCCTCCCTACGAGCAGTACTTC.